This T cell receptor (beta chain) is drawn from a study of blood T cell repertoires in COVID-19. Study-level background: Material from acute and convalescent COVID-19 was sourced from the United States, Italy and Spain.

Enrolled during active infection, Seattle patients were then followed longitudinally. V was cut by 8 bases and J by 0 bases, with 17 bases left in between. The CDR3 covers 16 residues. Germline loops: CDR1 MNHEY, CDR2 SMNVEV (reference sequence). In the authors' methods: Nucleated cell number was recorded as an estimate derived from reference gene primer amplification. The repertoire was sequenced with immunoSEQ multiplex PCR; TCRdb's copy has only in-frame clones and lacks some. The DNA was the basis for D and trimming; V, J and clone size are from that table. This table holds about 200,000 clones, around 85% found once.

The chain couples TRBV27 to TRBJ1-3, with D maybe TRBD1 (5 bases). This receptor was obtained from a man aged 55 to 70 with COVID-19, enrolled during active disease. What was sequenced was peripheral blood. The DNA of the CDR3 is TGTGCCAGCCATCCGGGGGGAACCTACTCTGGAAACACCATATATTTT. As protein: CASHPGGTYSGNTIYF.